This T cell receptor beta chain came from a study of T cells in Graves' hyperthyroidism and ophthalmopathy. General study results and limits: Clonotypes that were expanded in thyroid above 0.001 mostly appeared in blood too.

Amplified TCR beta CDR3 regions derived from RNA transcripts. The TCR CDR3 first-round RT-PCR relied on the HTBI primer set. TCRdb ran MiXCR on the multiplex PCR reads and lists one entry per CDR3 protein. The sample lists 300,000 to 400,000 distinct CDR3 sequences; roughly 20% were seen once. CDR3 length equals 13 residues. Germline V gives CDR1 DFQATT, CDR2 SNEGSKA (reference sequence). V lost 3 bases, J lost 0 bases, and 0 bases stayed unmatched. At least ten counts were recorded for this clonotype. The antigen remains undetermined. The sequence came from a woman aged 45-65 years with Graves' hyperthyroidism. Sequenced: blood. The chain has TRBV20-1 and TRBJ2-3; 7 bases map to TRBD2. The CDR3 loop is CSARGGSTDTQYF. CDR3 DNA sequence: TGCAGTGCTAGGGGAGGGAGCACAGATACGCAGTATTTT.